Listed below are T cell receptor beta chains from one sample, sequenced in a study of beta chain features in type 1 diabetes. Some clones are missing from TCRdb's copy, which holds only in-frame ones; the method was immunoSEQ multiplex PCR. Among around 130,000 clones listed, over 15% were seen once. The sequenced material came from central memory CD4+ T cells from blood. The receptors derive from a young man with type 1 diabetes. Each CDR3 is given with its conserved first and last residue. A D gene is named only where the DNA matches it firmly. Clone size is stated in some rows and not others, as once, few, many or a class when expanded.

TRBV7-9	.	TRBD1	12	TRBJ2-7	CASSVQGGEQYF	TGTGCCAGCAGCGTACAGGGGGGCGAGCAGTACTTC
TRBV15	.	TRBD1	16	TRBJ2-1	CATSRDRTGAYNEQFF	TGTGCCACCAGCAGAGATCGGACAGGGGCCTACAATGAGCAGTTCTTC
TRBV9	few	.	14	TRBJ1-6	CASSLDRRNSPLHF	TGTGCCAGCAGCTTAGACAGGAGAAATTCACCCCTCCACTTT
TRBV25-1	few	.	14	TRBJ1-2	CASSEWGQGDGYTF	TGTGCCAGCAGTGAATGGGGTCAAGGGGATGGCTACACCTTC
TRBV7-2	.	.	14	TRBJ2-1	CASSYSGVYNEQFF	TGTGCCAGCAGCTACAGTGGGGTGTACAATGAGCAGTTCTTC
TRBV28	few	TRBD2	15	TRBJ2-3	CASSSTSGAADTQYF	TGTGCCAGCAGTTCGACTAGCGGGGCGGCAGATACGCAGTATTTT
TRBV10-3	.	.	16	TRBJ1-2	CAISESGGGNGNGYTF	TGTGCCATCAGTGAGTCTGGGGGTGGGAACGGAAATGGCTACACCTTC
TRBV5-4	.	TRBD2	14	TRBJ2-3	CASSSGLEPDTQYF	TGTGCCAGCAGCTCCGGACTAGAACCAGATACGCAGTATTTT
TRBV9	.	.	12	TRBJ2-3	CASSMIADTQYF	TGTGCCAGCAGCATGATAGCGGATACGCAGTATTTT
TRBV5-1	few	TRBD1	16	TRBJ2-1	CASSPGQGNSYNEQFF	TGCGCCAGCAGCCCGGGACAGGGCAACTCCTACAATGAGCAGTTCTTC
TRBV28	.	TRBD1	15	TRBJ2-7	CASSTTGGGSYEQYF	TGTGCCAGCAGCACGACAGGGGGAGGCTCCTACGAGCAGTACTTC
TRBV7-2	.	.	15	TRBJ1-4	CASSLLGGSSEKLFF	TGTGCCAGCAGCTTATTGGGGGGTTCCAGTGAAAAACTGTTTTTT
TRBV9	.	TRBD1	15	TRBJ1-4	CASSATGTGWEKLFF	TGTGCCAGCAGCGCTACCGGGACAGGTTGGGAAAAACTGTTTTTT
TRBV5-4	many	TRBD2	13	TRBJ2-3	CASRPGTSGTQYF	TGTGCCAGCAGACCCGGGACTAGCGGTACGCAGTATTTT
TRBV7-2	.	.	15	TRBJ2-3	CASSLNGPSTDTQYF	TGTGCCAGCAGCTTAAACGGACCGAGCACAGATACGCAGTATTTT
TRBV7-6	.	TRBD1	14	TRBJ2-5	CASSDNRGDETQYF	TGTGCCAGCAGCGACAACAGGGGAGATGAGACCCAGTACTTC
TRBV29-1	few	.	14	TRBJ2-7	CSVGRDTSSYEQYF	TGCAGCGTTGGTCGGGACACCTCATCCTACGAGCAGTACTTC
TRBV7-8	few	.	11	TRBJ2-1	CASSLSSKQFF	TGTGCCAGCAGCTTAAGTAGTAAGCAGTTCTTC
TRBV30	few	.	12	TRBJ1-2	CAWSVFGYGYTF	TGTGCCTGGAGTGTATTTGGATATGGCTACACCTTC
TRBV9	few	TRBD1	17	TRBJ2-6	CASQGDRFLSGANVLTF	TGTGCCTCGCAAGGGGACAGGTTCCTCTCTGGGGCCAACGTCCTGACTTTC
TRBV2	once	TRBD2	18	TRBJ2-1	CASSPQSGGGVTYNEQFF	TGTGCCAGCAGTCCCCAGTCTGGCGGGGGGGTAACCTACAATGAGCAGTTCTTC
TRBV5-1	.	TRBD2	15	TRBJ2-1	CASSPPSGGDNEQFF	TGCGCCAGCAGCCCGCCTAGCGGGGGGGACAATGAGCAGTTCTTC
TRBV7-2	many	.	13	TRBJ2-3	CASSRGDTDTQYF	TGTGCCAGCAGCAGAGGGGACACAGATACGCAGTATTTT
TRBV7-8	many	.	13	TRBJ1-2	CASSIQGDYGYTF	TGTGCCAGCAGCATACAGGGAGACTATGGCTACACCTTC
TRBV5-1	few	TRBD1	14	TRBJ2-1	CASSQGGPYNEQFF	TGCGCCAGCAGCCAAGGGGGCCCCTACAATGAGCAGTTCTTC
TRBV19	.	TRBD1	21	TRBJ2-6	CASSPGTGHPDAFSGANVLTF	TGTGCCAGTAGCCCCGGGACAGGTCATCCTGACGCGTTCTCTGGGGCCAACGTCCTGACTTTC
TRBV18	.	TRBD2	14	TRBJ2-3	CASSPGTSKDTQYF	TGTGCCAGCTCACCAGGGACTAGCAAGGATACGCAGTATTTT
TRBV7-2	.	.	14	TRBJ2-5	CASSLSVGQETQYF	TGTGCCAGCAGCTTATCCGTCGGTCAAGAGACCCAGTACTTC
TRBV4-1	few	.	15	TRBJ1-1	CATGPWGQVNTEAFF	TGCGCCACCGGGCCATGGGGACAAGTGAACACTGAAGCTTTCTTT
TRBV27	.	TRBD1	14	TRBJ1-5	CASSPMTGLKPQHF	TGTGCCAGCAGTCCGATGACAGGGCTAAAGCCCCAGCATTTT
TRBV16	.	.	15	TRBJ1-5	CASSQSPGKDQPQHF	TGTGCCAGCAGCCAATCGCCAGGGAAGGATCAGCCCCAGCATTTT
TRBV7-9	many	.	12	TRBJ2-7	CASGPIGYEQYF	TGTGCCAGCGGTCCGATAGGCTACGAGCAGTACTTC
TRBV7-2	.	TRBD2	15	TRBJ2-3	CASSSLTSGGDTQYF	TGTGCCAGCAGCTCGTTGACTAGCGGGGGGGATACGCAGTATTTT
TRBV30	.	TRBD1	12	TRBJ2-1	CAWSGQNNEQFF	TGTGCCTGGTCGGGACAGAACAATGAGCAGTTCTTC
TRBV7-2	.	TRBD2	13	TRBJ2-1	CASRVGGGDEQFF	TGTGCCAGCAGGGTCGGCGGGGGAGATGAGCAGTTCTTC
TRBV5-1	.	.	15	TRBJ1-5	CASSPSGQGHQPQHF	TGCGCCAGCAGCCCTTCCGGGCAGGGCCATCAGCCCCAGCATTTT
TRBV7-9	.	.	18	TRBJ2-1	CASSLGLPGRGVYNEQFF	TGTGCCAGCAGCTTAGGCCTCCCTGGCAGGGGAGTTTACAATGAGCAGTTCTTC
TRBV6-5	.	TRBD1	15	TRBJ1-4	CASSYEGTGGASLFF	TGTGCCAGCAGTTACGAAGGGACAGGGGGCGCCTCCCTGTTTTTT
TRBV9	.	.	16	TRBJ2-5	CASTSRGQTGLETQYF	TGTGCCAGCACCTCCAGAGGGCAGACGGGGTTGGAGACCCAGTACTTC
TRBV7-8	few	.	15	TRBJ2-5	CASSLTARDQETQYF	TGTGCCAGCAGCCTAACAGCCAGGGACCAAGAGACCCAGTACTTC
TRBV7-7	few	.	15	TRBJ2-5	CASSTLPGSQETQYF	TGTGCTAGCAGCACCTTACCGGGATCCCAAGAGACCCAGTACTTC
TRBV28	few	.	15	TRBJ2-7	CASSLGGGHPGEQYF	TGTGCCAGCAGTTTAGGCGGGGGCCATCCGGGGGAGCAGTACTTC
TRBV7-2	few	.	12	TRBJ1-4	CASNRQDEKLFF	TGTGCCAGCAACCGGCAGGACGAAAAACTGTTTTTT
TRBV15	few	.	17	TRBJ1-4	CATSRDHSPGANEKLFF	TGTGCCACCAGCAGAGATCATAGCCCGGGGGCTAATGAAAAACTGTTTTTT
TRBV29-1	few	.	12	TRBJ2-7	CSVGPLFGEQYF	TGCAGCGTTGGGCCTCTATTCGGCGAGCAGTACTTC
TRBV4-3	few	.	13	TRBJ2-7	CASSQERAGEQYF	TGCGCCAGCAGCCAAGAACGTGCGGGCGAGCAGTACTTC
TRBV4-1	.	TRBD2	16	TRBJ2-5	CASSLGSGGTQETQYF	TGCGCCAGCAGCCTCGGTAGCGGGGGGACCCAAGAGACCCAGTACTTC
TRBV16	.	.	13	TRBJ1-2	CASSPLDRDGYTF	TGTGCCAGCAGCCCCCTCGACCGGGATGGCTACACCTTC
TRBV4-1	.	.	17	TRBJ2-1	CASSRGSGTINYNEQFF	TGCGCCAGCAGTCGTGGCTCCGGGACAATCAACTACAATGAGCAGTTCTTC
TRBV6-5	.	TRBD2	15	TRBJ2-4	CASSYSGRVKNIQYF	TGTGCCAGCAGCTACAGCGGGAGAGTTAAAAACATTCAGTACTTC
TRBV9	.	TRBD1	16	TRBJ2-1	CASTGAKGQWDNEQFF	TGTGCCAGCACCGGTGCGAAGGGACAGTGGGACAATGAGCAGTTCTTC